This T cell receptor beta chain was found in a study of T cell clonotyping in hematopoietic cell transplantation. Germline V CDR1 and CDR2: LGHNA, YSLEER. V lost 2 bases, J lost 4 bases, and 18 bases lay in between. This CDR3 is built from 16 residues. Points from the study as a whole: Few recipient clonotypes overlapped donors; over 97% were de novo at given depth. Higher Inverse Simpson Index values in graft donor and pretransplant recipient predicted broader posttransplant TCR diversity.

About this clone: Its antigen is unknown.

Sequencing was performed with immunoSEQ multiplex PCR; in TCRdb, only in-frame clones are kept and a portion is missing. This sample has around 19,000 clones; 70% to 80% occur once, and the top ten carry about 17%. Time point described: recipient sample about 28 days before transplant, after cytoreduction. V and J are TRBV4-3 and TRBJ2-7; the D is unclear. The receptor was isolated from a man aged 55 to 70 with acute myeloid leukemia. Some clones in this sample may be carry-over from other donors' samples. This specimen consisted of peripheral blood mononuclear cells, obtained before stem cell transplant. The DNA for the CDR3 is TGCGCCAGCAGCCAAAAGCCCCGGGCAGACCTGTACGAGCAGTACTTC. It is translated as CASSQKPRADLYEQYF.